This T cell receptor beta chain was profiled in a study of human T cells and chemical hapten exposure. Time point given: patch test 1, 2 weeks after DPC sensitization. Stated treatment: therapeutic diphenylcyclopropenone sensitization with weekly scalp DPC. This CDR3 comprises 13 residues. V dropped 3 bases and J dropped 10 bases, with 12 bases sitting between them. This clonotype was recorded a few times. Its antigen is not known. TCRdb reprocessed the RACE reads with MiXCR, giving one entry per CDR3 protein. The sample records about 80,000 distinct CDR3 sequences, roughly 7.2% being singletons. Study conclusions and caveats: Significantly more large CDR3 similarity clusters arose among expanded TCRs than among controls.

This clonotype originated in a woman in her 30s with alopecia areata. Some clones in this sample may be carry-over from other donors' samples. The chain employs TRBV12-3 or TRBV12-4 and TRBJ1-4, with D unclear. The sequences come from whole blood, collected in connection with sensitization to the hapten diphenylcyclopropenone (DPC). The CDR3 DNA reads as TGTGCCAGCAGTTTCGACCCGCCGGGAAAACTGTTTTTT. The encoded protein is CASSFDPPGKLFF.